These 20 T cell receptor beta chains originate from one sample sequenced in a study of post-analysis software for immune sequencing data. Study-wide findings and caveats: Five TRBV segments, including TRBV5-6, TRBV5-1 and TRBV20-1, were more frequent in patients than controls.

Their specific antigens are unknown. Unique-molecular-identifier-tagged TCR beta cDNA libraries were used. TCRdb re-called the PCR reads with MiXCR, one entry per CDR3 protein. Found here are 500,000 to 600,000 distinct CDR3 sequences, about 44% of them singletons; the top ten hold under 2%. Sequenced: blood. Every receptor here comes from a girl between 5 and 17 years old with multiple sclerosis.

This clonotype turned up a few times. J is TRBJ2-1 and V is TRBV9; 12 nucleotides line up with TRBD2. The CDR3 has 18 residues. Trimming took 3 bases from V and 4 from J; bases not matched to a gene: 11. The germline gives CDR1 SGDLS, CDR2 YYNGEE. The CDR3 loop is CASSARPASGGVYNEQFF. In DNA form, the CDR3 reads TGTGCCAGCAGCGCCAGACCGGCTAGCGGGGGGGTTTACAATGAGCAGTTCTTC. Drawing the rest from reference TRBV9 and TRBJ2-1, the complete variable domain is DSGVTQTPKHLITATGQRVTLRCSPRSGDLSVYWYQQSLDQGLQFLIQYYNGEERAKGNILERFSAQQFPDLHSELNLSSLELGDSALYFCASSARPASGGVYNEQFFGPGTRLTVL.

This chain connects TRBV12-3 or TRBV12-4 to TRBJ2-7; 7 nucleotides line up with TRBD1. Unmatched junction bases numbered 6, after V lost 2 bases and J lost 2 bases. The CDR3 extends over 15 amino acids. The CDR3 here is CASSLYGQEPYEQYF. CDR3 nucleotide sequence: TGTGCCAGCAGTTTATACGGACAGGAGCCCTACGAGCAGTACTTC.

DNA of the CDR3: TGTGCCATCAGCGATTCTAGCGGGATTCGCACAGATACGCAGTATTTT. Its translation: CAISDSSGIRTDTQYF. This chain joins TRBV10-3 and TRBJ2-3; TRBD2 aligns across 9 bases. Trimming cost V 6 bases and J 1 base; bases outside gene matches: 8. CDR3 length: 16 amino acids. CDR1 and CDR2 (germline): ENHRY, SYGVKD.

This clonotype was found a few times. The V and J genes are TRBV7-9 and TRBJ2-7, with TRBD1 identical over 7 bases. Trimming took 1 base from V and 1 from J; bases not matched to a gene: 4. Germline CDR1 and CDR2: SEHNR and FQNEAQ (reference sequence). There are 15 residues in the CDR3. As DNA, the CDR3 is TGTGCCAGCAGCTTAGTCGGGACAGCTTCCTACGAGCAGTACTTC. Amino acid sequence: CASSLVGTASYEQYF.

The chain's CDR3 is CASSSLRVRDGYTF. In nucleotides, the CDR3 is TGTGCCAGCAGTTCTTTAAGAGTTAGAGATGGCTACACCTTC. The chain employs TRBV12-3 or TRBV12-4 and TRBJ1-2; D unclear. There are 14 residues in the CDR3. Trimming took 4 bases from V and 6 from J, leaving 15 bases between them.

This clonotype was observed a handful of times. The rearrangement joins TRBV7-9 to TRBJ2-7; D tentatively fits TRBD1 or TRBD2 (5 bases each). Germline loops: CDR1 SEHNR, CDR2 FQNEAQ (reference sequence). The CDR3 contains 14 residues. V was trimmed by 5 bases and J by 2 bases, leaving 13 bases between them. CDR3 in amino acids: CASSPGDGAYEQYF. The CDR3 DNA follows: TGTGCCAGCAGCCCCGGGGACGGAGCCTACGAGCAGTACTTC. Variable domain in full (rest from reference TRBV7-9 and TRBJ2-7): DTGVSQNPRHKITKRGQNVTFRCDPISEHNRLYWYRQTLGQGPEFLTYFQNEAQLEKSRLLSDRFSAERPKGSFSTLEIQRTEQGDSAMYLCASSPGDGAYEQYFGPGTRLTVT.

This chain links TRBV24-1 with TRBJ2-1, with 11 bases lining up with TRBD2. The V and J ends lost 3 bases and 7 bases, in that order; junction bases with no gene match: 7. The CDR3 has 16 residues. Looked up from germline, CDR1 is KGHDR and CDR2 is SFDVKD. Written as DNA, the CDR3 is TGTGCCACCAGTGATGGACTAGCGGGTTCTTGGAATGAGCAGTTCTTC. Encoded protein: CATSDGLAGSWNEQFF.

The chain couples TRBV5-1 to TRBJ2-1; the D gene is possibly TRBD2 (6 bases). The CDR3 length is 16 residues. V lost 2 bases and J lost 0, with 12 bases in between. From germline, CDR1 is SGHRS and CDR2 YFSETQ. The CDR3 DNA reads as TGCGCCAGCAGCTTCCGGGACTCGAGCTCCTACAATGAGCAGTTCTTC. It specifies CASSFRDSSSYNEQFF.

This clonotype was observed a handful of times. The chain carries TRBV9 and TRBJ2-6; D is undetermined. V was clipped by 2 bases and J by 0 bases, with 6 bases between them. CDR3 length equals 15 residues. The V gene's germline CDR1 is SGDLS and CDR2 YYNGEE. CDR3 sequence: CASSVGISGANVLTF. Here the CDR3 DNA reads TGTGCCAGCAGCGTGGGGATCTCTGGGGCCAACGTCCTGACTTTC.

The V call is TRBV5-1, the J call TRBJ2-3, with 8 positions matching TRBD1. CDR1 and CDR2 from the germline V gene are SGHRS and YFSETQ. V gave up 3 bases and J gave up 0 bases; unmatched junction bases: 6. The CDR3 spans 16 residues. For the CDR3, the DNA is TGCGCCAGCAGCTCGGGACAGGCCGTAAGCACAGATACGCAGTATTTT. Its protein product is CASSSGQAVSTDTQYF.

This clonotype was seen a few times. This CDR3 reads CASAASMDGYTF. The CDR3 nucleotides are TGTGCCAGCGCCGCCTCTATGGATGGCTACACCTTC. This chain connects TRBV4-2 to TRBJ1-2, with D hard to call. The CDR3 loop spans 12 amino acids. V shed 8 bases and J shed 6 bases, with 13 bases lying between them. Germline V CDR1 and CDR2: LGHNA, YNFKEQ.

The V and J genes are TRBV5-6 and TRBJ2-7; 14 nucleotides align to TRBD2. The CDR3 length is 16 residues. V lost 4 bases to trimming and J lost 2 bases; unmatched junction nucleotides: 5. CDR1 is SGHDT, CDR2 YYEEEE, per germline. CDR3 DNA: TGTGCCAGCAGCCCGTGGACTAGCGGGAGGCCCTACGAGCAGTACTTC. Translating it yields CASSPWTSGRPYEQYF.

The gene calls are TRBV5-6 and TRBJ1-2, with no clear D. The CDR3 totals 13 residues. Per the germline V gene, CDR1 is SGHDT and CDR2 is YYEEEE. Trimming took off 4 bases at V and 4 bases at J, with 11 bases between the two ends. The CDR3 region has the DNA TGTGCCAGCAGCGGGATTCTCCTCTATGGCTACACCTTC. This encodes CASSGILLYGYTF.

V and J are TRBV7-2 and TRBJ2-3; no reliable D call. V lost 2 bases and J 2 bases, leaving 8 bases between the germline ends. Germline V gene data show CDR1 as SGHTA and CDR2 as FQGNSA. The CDR3 has 14 residues. This CDR3 is CASSLWSYTDTQYF. The CDR3 DNA reads TGTGCCAGCAGCTTATGGTCTTACACAGATACGCAGTATTTT. The full variable domain, its missing parts supplied by reference TRBV7-2 and TRBJ2-3, is GAGVSQSPSNKVTEKGKDVELRCDPISGHTALYWYRQSLGQGLEFLIYFQGNSAPDKSGLPSDRFSAERTGGSVSTLTIQRTQQEDSAVYLCASSLWSYTDTQYFGPGTRLTVL.

Details on this clonotype: One base away lies a much larger clone, so this may be a sequencing read error. V is TRBV4-1 and J is TRBJ2-3; TRBD2 matches 9 bases. The CDR3 has 15 amino acids. The germline V gene has CDR1 MGHRA and CDR2 YSYEKL. CDR3 coding DNA: TGCGCCAGCAGCCCAAGGACTAGCGCCACAGGTACGCAGTATTTT. It yields the protein CASSPRTSATGTQYF.

The V call is TRBV2, the J call TRBJ2-1; D is uncertain. V gave up 7 bases and J gave up 4 bases, with 11 bases separating them. The CDR3 is 13 residues long. Germline CDR1 reads SNHLY; CDR2 reads FYNNEI. The CDR3 sequence: CASKQSQYNEQFF. CDR3 nucleotides: TGTGCCAGCAAGCAGTCCCAATACAATGAGCAGTTCTTC.

Regarding this clonotype: A junction boundary mismatches the germline segment, possibly from a read error. V and J are TRBV27 and TRBJ2-7, with TRBD1 as a possible D gene (6 bases). The CDR3 covers 17 residues. Germline V gives CDR1 MNHEY, CDR2 SMNVEV (reference sequence). This CDR3 reads CASSLKPTGPYSYKQYF. In DNA form, the CDR3 reads TGTGCCAGCAGTTTAAAACCGACAGGACCCTACTCCTACAAGCAGTACTTC.

The table lists this clonotype with a few counts. The chain uses TRBV12-3 or TRBV12-4 and TRBJ2-5; 10 bases align to TRBD2. V lost 6 bases and J lost 4; bases outside the gene matches: 5. There are 14 residues in the CDR3. CDR3 sequence (DNA): TGTGCCAGCAGCACATCTAGCGGGAGAGAGACCCAGTACTTC. Protein: CASSTSSGRETQYF.

The V gene is TRBV7-2, the J gene TRBJ1-2; a weak D match, TRBD1 (5 bases). CDR1 is SGHTA and CDR2 is FQGNSA in the germline V gene. CDR3 length: 13 residues. V was shortened by 5 bases and J by 8 bases, with 15 bases between the two germline ends. CDR3 protein: CASSRGTYEGYTF. The CDR3 DNA is TGTGCCAGCAGCCGAGGGACCTATGAGGGCTACACCTTC. The complete variable domain, with remaining parts taken from reference TRBV7-2 and TRBJ1-2, reads GAGVSQSPSNKVTEKGKDVELRCDPISGHTALYWYRQSLGQGLEFLIYFQGNSAPDKSGLPSDRFSAERTGGSVSTLTIQRTQQEDSAVYLCASSRGTYEGYTFGSGTRLTVV.

The chain joins TRBV7-9 to TRBJ1-1; D is unclear. CDR1 and CDR2 from the germline V gene are SEHNR and FQNEAQ (reference sequence). Trimming shortened V by 4 bases and J by 6 bases, and 9 bases separated the two germline ends. The CDR3 totals 12 residues. CDR3 DNA: TGTGCCAGCAGCTCAGCTCCCGCTGAAGCTTTCTTT. This sequence encodes CASSSAPAEAFF.